The 5 T cell receptor beta chains presented below share a single source sample, sequenced in a study of tumor and adjacent non-tumor tissue in lung cancer. RNA was extracted from bulk tissue without any cell sorting. Distant lung tissue was collected more than 3 cm away from the tumor edge. Three rounds of nested PCR, following a modified ARM-PCR protocol, produced the TCRbeta library. TCRdb fed the multiplex PCR reads into MiXCR, producing one record per CDR3 protein. Among 50,000 to 70,000 distinct CDR3 sequences listed, over 60% were seen once. The sequenced sample consisted of distant non-tumor lung tissue. The receptors derive from a man aged 65 to 79 with non-small cell lung cancer.

This clonotype occurred many times. The gene calls are TRBV29-1 and TRBJ2-7; TRBD2 is a possible D gene (7 bases). The germline gives CDR1 SQVTM, CDR2 ANQGSEA. V lost 7 bases to trimming and J lost 3 bases, with 19 bases between them. The CDR3 length is 14 residues. The CDR3 protein is CSARGGEVNYEQYF. As DNA, the CDR3 is TGCAGCGCTAGAGGGGGGGAAGTTAACTACGAGCAGTACTTC.

As for this clonotype: Because the CDR3 is missing its conserved closing phenylalanine or tryptophan, this is likely a read error. The limits of the CDR3 on the DNA are not certain, so only TCRdb's listed CDR3 is given. The chain is built from TRBV7-9 and TRBJ2-7. Germline CDR1 reads SEHNR; CDR2 reads FQNEAQ (reference sequence). A total of 8 residues make up the CDR3, ends included. CDR3 in amino acids: CASSPGYL.

A word on this clonotype: This clone may be a read error of a much larger clone one base away. The J gene is TRBJ1-5, the V gene TRBV5-4; D is possibly TRBD1 (5 bases). The CDR3 consists of 13 residues. V shed 7 bases and J shed 4 bases, with 12 bases lying between them. Germline CDR1 SGHNT, CDR2 YYREEE (reference sequence). CDR3 bases: TGTGCCAGCGGCCGGGGCCGGAATCAGCCCCAGCATTTT. It specifies CASGRGRNQPQHF.

This chain links TRBV11-1 with TRBJ2-7; D is perhaps TRBD2 (5 bases). Trimming left V 0 bases short and J 13 bases short, with 25 bases between. The V gene's germline CDR1 is SGHAT and CDR2 FQDESV (reference sequence). The CDR3 consists of 16 residues. This chain's CDR3 is CASSLARLTDSYKQYF. The DNA of the CDR3 is TGTGCCAGCAGCTTAGCGCGACTAACGGACTCATACAAACAATACTTC. Drawing the rest from reference TRBV11-1 and TRBJ2-7, the complete variable domain is EAEVAQSPRYKITEKSQAVAFWCDPISGHATLYWYRQILGQGPELLVQFQDESVVDDSQLPKDRFSAERLKGVDSTLKIQPAELGDSAMYLCASSLARLTDSYKQYFGPGTRLTVT.

In the case of this clonotype: A read error may produce the germline difference seen at one junction end. This chain joins TRBV6-5 and TRBJ2-3, with a possible D match to TRBD1 (6 bases). The germline V gene has CDR1 MNHEY and CDR2 SVGAGI. The length of the CDR3 is 15 residues. The CDR3 here is CTSSFTPSGADTHYF. CDR3 sequence (DNA): TGTACCAGCAGTTTTACCCCTTCAGGGGCAGATACGCATTATTTT.